This T cell receptor (beta chain) was sequenced during a study of cytomegalovirus exposure and HLA in healthy donors. Notes on the study in general: In a later analysis, HLA-C alleles had the fewest associated TCRs, DRB1 alleles the most.

Vbeta (60) and Jbeta (13) primers were used in the PCR. The data were produced by immunoSEQ multiplex PCR, yet TCRdb's version contains in-frame clones alone and is incomplete. The sample includes approximately 200,000 clones, about four fifths of them seen just once. V lost 11 bases and J 4 bases, leaving 12 bases between the germline ends. The CDR3 is made up of 13 amino acids. Germline V gene data show CDR1 as SGHVS and CDR2 as FQNEAQ. Notes on this clone: The antigen is undetermined.

This chain connects TRBV7-8 to TRBJ1-6; no clear D. The sample consisted of PBMCs. This TCR came from a man younger than 45 in good health and CMV-seropositive. CDR3 in DNA: TGTGCCGCAAGGAGGACTTATAATTCACCCCTCCACTTT. This translates into CAARRTYNSPLHF.